The following is a T cell receptor (beta chain) sequence with its context. Its antigen is undetermined. The PCR contained 60 Vbeta and 13 Jbeta primers. TCRdb keeps only in-frame clones here, not all; method: immunoSEQ multiplex PCR. The repertoire holds roughly 100,000 clones, with approximately 69% as singletons. This specimen belongs to a study of cytomegalovirus exposure and HLA in healthy donors. About the study: Unique TCRs numbering roughly 85 million, obtained from HLA-typed donors, made up an early data release. The study, taken as a whole, reports: Accurate predictions that matched the HLA-A and HLA-B alleles of most subjects were reportedly made from TCR beta sequences.

The CDR3 has 12 amino acids. Germline loops: CDR1 SGHRS, CDR2 YFSETQ. V lost 2 bases and J 7 bases, leaving 6 bases between the germline ends. The receptor's source is a young man in good health and CMV-seronegative. The rearrangement joins TRBV5-1 to TRBJ2-2; D gene uncertain. The sequenced sample consisted of PBMCs. In DNA, the CDR3 is TGCGCCAGCAGCTTAGAGCACGGGGAGCTGTTTTTT. Its translation is CASSLEHGELFF.